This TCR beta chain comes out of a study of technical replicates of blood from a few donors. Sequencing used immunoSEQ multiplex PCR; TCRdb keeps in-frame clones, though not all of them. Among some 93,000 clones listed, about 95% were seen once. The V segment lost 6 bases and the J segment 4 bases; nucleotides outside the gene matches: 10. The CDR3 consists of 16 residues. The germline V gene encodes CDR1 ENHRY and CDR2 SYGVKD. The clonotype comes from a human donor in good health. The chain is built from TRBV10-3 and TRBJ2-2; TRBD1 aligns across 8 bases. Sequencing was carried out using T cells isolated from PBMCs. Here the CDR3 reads CAISTNSGGITGELFF. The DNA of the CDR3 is TGTGCCATCAGCACCAATTCAGGGGGCATCACCGGGGAGCTGTTTTTT.